A selection of T cell receptor beta chains follows, all from one sample in a study of spatial heterogeneity in lung cancer. TCRdb reprocessed the 5' RACE reads with MiXCR, giving one entry per CDR3 protein. Here the sample spans 25,000 to 30,000 distinct CDR3 sequences, around 7.4% being singletons. Sample: lung tumor tissue, taken at surgery. The source of these receptors is a male donor with early-stage non-small cell lung cancer. The CDR3 runs from the conserved cysteine through the conserved F or W. Fields, in order: V gene, CDR3 protein.

>TRBV28
CASKVGLNQPQHF
>TRBV19
CASSTRDRDLYEQYF
>TRBV27
CASSPRPGNQPQHF
>TRBV28
CASSYTDTQYF
>TRBV5-6
CASSFVLTSTDTQYF
>TRBV10-3
CAISETGTEAFF
>TRBV20-1
CSAPQGGYGYTF
>TRBV27
CASTRSQGAGYGYTF
>TRBV5-1
CASSVTGTVAYEQYF
>TRBV7-9
CASSPADRGLDYGYTF
>TRBV29-1
CSVIRVWNEQFF
>TRBV29-1
CSVFDFQETQYF
>TRBV20-1
CSARKMTNAYNYGYTF
>TRBV28
CASSYRDRGYQPQHF
>TRBV5-1
CASSLGGTLQETQYF
>TRBV2
CASSTTGVGQYF
>TRBV6-2/TRBV6-3
CASSSSGDKNIQYF
>TRBV2
CASSAALRTDTQYF
>TRBV7-2
CASSLRSLTDTQYF
>TRBV5-1
CASSPHRDSTTGELFF
>TRBV7-2
CASGGREKLFF
>TRBV20-1
CSASQLLWYEQYF
>TRBV6-2/TRBV6-3
CASSYLPYNEQFF
>TRBV20-1
CSANSGGSYNEQFF
>TRBV9
CASSLRQGPNEKLFF
>TRBV28
CASSLFRGKSQETQYF